The 6 T cell receptor beta chains presented below share a single source sample, sequenced in a study of shared clonotypes between healthy human individuals. Using immunoSEQ multiplex PCR, the repertoire was profiled, and TCRdb retains in-frame clones only, with some absent. This sample has around 350,000 clones; less than 85% occur once, and the top ten carry about 10%. Specimen: memory CD4+ T cells sorted from blood. Documented subset: CD45RA-negative fraction. The receptor source for this set is a man aged 25-45 years in good health.

J is TRBJ1-2 and V is TRBV6-1; D unclear. The CDR3 has 14 amino acids. Germline loops: CDR1 MNHNS, CDR2 SASEGT. V lost 0 bases to trimming and J lost 0 bases, with 5 bases between them. The CDR3 DNA follows: TGTGCCAGCAGTGAAGCGCGGCCTAACTATGGCTACACCTTC. The encoded protein is CASSEARPNYGYTF.

The table lists this clone with a count of one. V and J are TRBV10-3 and TRBJ2-2; D unresolved. This CDR3 is built from 11 residues. Deletions cut 4 bases from V and 4 bases from J, with 1 base between. Looked up from germline, CDR1 is ENHRY and CDR2 is SYGVKD. The CDR3 nucleotides are TGTGCCATCAGTGGCACCGGGGAGCTGTTTTTT. It specifies CAISGTGELFF.

This chain uses TRBV28 with TRBJ1-5; D call uncertain. The V end was cut by 7 bases, the J end by 4 bases, with 5 bases between. Germline CDR1 reads MDHEN; CDR2 reads SYDVKM. This CDR3 has 11 amino acids. The CDR3 nucleotides are TGTGCCAGCATGATTAATCAGCCCCAGCATTTT. Protein product: CASMINQPQHF.

The chain recombines TRBV4-3 with TRBJ2-1; perhaps TRBD2 as D (5 bases). V shed 0 bases and J shed 8 bases, with 17 bases lying between them. Germline CDR1 is LGHNA and CDR2 is YSLEER. This CDR3 comprises 16 residues. Here the CDR3 DNA reads TGCGCCAGCAGCCAAGATCAAGCGGCCATTGGGTATGAGCAGTTCTTC. This translates into CASSQDQAAIGYEQFF.

The sample holds many counts of this clone. This chain uses TRBV9 with TRBJ2-7; D ambiguous. V was pared by 0 bases and J by 7 bases, with 11 bases between. This CDR3 contains 13 residues. Germline loops: CDR1 SGDLS, CDR2 YYNGEE. In DNA, the CDR3 is TGTGCCAGCAGCGTAGGACCGGCCCAGGAGCAGTACTTC. It codes for CASSVGPAQEQYF.

The chain uses TRBV10-3 and TRBJ2-1, with TRBD2 identical over 8 bases. CDR1 and CDR2 (germline): ENHRY, SYGVKD. The CDR3 has 17 residues. Trimming cost V 6 bases and J 2 bases; bases outside gene matches: 12. Written as DNA, the CDR3 is TGTGCCATCAGGGGGACCCCCCTGACTAGCGCCTACAATGAGCAGTTCTTC. Translated, it gives CAIRGTPLTSAYNEQFF.